Below are 23 T cell receptor beta chains sequenced from a single sample in a study of T cells in localized non-small cell lung cancer. The assay was immunoSEQ multiplex PCR, and TCRdb's table has in-frame clones only and misses some. The sample has 15,000 to 20,000 clones, roughly 90% seen once. Here the sequenced sample was peripheral blood, taken before any cancer treatment. The receptors were gathered from a male donor at least 60 years old with stage II squamous cell lung carcinoma.

This clone was seen once. The V and J genes are TRBV11-2 and TRBJ2-6; D is possibly TRBD2 (7 bases). Germline assignment: CDR1 SGHAT and CDR2 FQNNGV. Trimming left V 5 bases short and J 0 bases short, with 14 bases between. CDR3 length: 17 residues. CDR3 sequence (DNA): TGTGCCAGCAGCCAGAGGGGGGGGATCTCTGGGGCCAACGTCCTGACTTTC. Translation gives CASSQRGGISGANVLTF.

This clone appeared a few times. The chain combines TRBV18 with TRBJ2-2, with D uncertain. Trimming cost V 3 bases and J 4 bases, with 0 bases left between them. CDR1 KGHSH and CDR2 LQKENI come from the germline V gene. This CDR3 has 11 amino acids. The CDR3 sequence is CASSPTGELFF. The CDR3 DNA sequence: TGTGCCAGCTCACCCACCGGGGAGCTGTTTTTT.

The chain recombines TRBV6-5 with TRBJ1-1, with D possibly matching TRBD1 (5 bases). The CDR3 is 12 amino acids. The ends were cut back, 3 bases at V and 7 bases at J, with 9 bases in the middle. Germline V gene data show CDR1 as MNHEY and CDR2 as SVGAGI. CDR3 in DNA: TGTGCCAGCAGTTATTGGGACGGTGAAGCTTTCTTT. Protein product: CASSYWDGEAFF.

This chain links TRBV29-1 with TRBJ1-2, with 7 nucleotides matching TRBD1. The germline gives CDR1 SQVTM, CDR2 ANQGSEA. V was pared by 7 bases and J by 4 bases, with 3 bases of the junction left unmatched. The CDR3 loop spans 11 amino acids. The CDR3: CSADRAYGYTF. CDR3 DNA: TGCAGCGCTGACAGGGCCTATGGCTACACCTTC.

V usage is TRBV28 and J usage is TRBJ1-3; 7 bases match TRBD1. CDR1 and CDR2 (germline): MDHEN, SYDVKM. Trimming cost V 5 bases and J 4 bases; bases outside gene matches: 2. This CDR3 is built from 13 residues. The CDR3 DNA is TGTGCCAGCAGTAGGACAGGAGGAAACACCATATATTTT. Its translation: CASSRTGGNTIYF.

The chain links TRBV4-1 to TRBJ2-7; 11 bases are a match to TRBD2. The CDR3 runs to 19 residues. Trimming at V came to 0 bases and at J to 4 bases, leaving 14 bases not matched to a gene. Germline V gene data show CDR1 as MGHRA and CDR2 as YSYEKL. CDR3 sequence reads: CASSQEGGLAGGPLYEQYF. The CDR3 nucleotides are TGCGCCAGCAGCCAAGAAGGGGGCCTAGCGGGAGGCCCTTTATACGAGCAGTACTTC.

The rearrangement uses TRBV19 and TRBJ2-7; D assignment may be TRBD1 or TRBD2 (5 bases each). The V end was cut by 4 bases, the J end by 6 bases, with 16 bases between. The CDR3 extends over 14 amino acids. Germline CDR1 LNHDA, CDR2 SQIVND (reference sequence). In DNA, the CDR3 is TGTGCCAGTAGTACGACGTGGGGGATGGGCGAGCAGTACTTC. Its protein product is CASSTTWGMGEQYF. Looking up the rest from reference TRBV19 and TRBJ2-7 gives the full variable domain: DGGITQSPKYLFRKEGQNVTLSCEQNLNHDAMYWYRQDPGQGLRLIYYSQIVNDFQKGDIAEGYSVSREKKESFPLTVTSAQKNPTAFYLCASSTTWGMGEQYFGPGTRLTVT.

The chain employs TRBV30 and TRBJ2-1; 10 bases line up with TRBD2. Trimming cost V 0 bases and J 8 bases; bases outside gene matches: 7. Germline CDR1 reads GTSNPN; CDR2 reads SVGIG (reference sequence). This CDR3 is 15 amino acids long. The CDR3 region has the DNA TGTGCCTGGAGTGTAGGGGCTAGCGGGAGAGATGAGCAGTTCTTC. Translated: CAWSVGASGRDEQFF.

This clone was counted between two and nine times. This chain links TRBV19 with TRBJ1-3, with D uncertain. Between the trimmed V and J ends, which lost 6 bases and 0 bases, there was a span of 6 bases. The CDR3 contains 13 residues. Looked up from germline, CDR1 is LNHDA and CDR2 is SQIVND (reference sequence). The CDR3 loop reads CASRGVSGNTIYF. The CDR3 nucleotides are TGTGCCAGTAGGGGAGTCTCTGGAAACACCATATATTTT.

This clone came up once. The chain combines TRBV4-1 with TRBJ1-5; D may be TRBD1 (5 bases). With 0 bases removed from V and 7 bases from J, the gap between germline ends came to 10 bases. CDR3 size: 14 residues. Germline assignment: CDR1 MGHRA and CDR2 YSYEKL. In nucleotides, the CDR3 is TGCGCCAGCAGCCAAGATCCGGGGGTCCAGCCCCAGCATTTT. Protein: CASSQDPGVQPQHF.

This rearrangement joins TRBV30 to TRBJ1-4, with a tentative D call TRBD1 (5 bases). Per germline, CDR1 GTSNPN and CDR2 SVGIG (reference sequence). The CDR3 length is 15 residues. V gave up 2 bases and J gave up 5 bases, with 15 bases separating them. DNA of the CDR3: TGTGCCTGGAGTACCCAGGGTTTCCCAAATGAAAAACTGTTTTTT. Its translation is CAWSTQGFPNEKLFF.

The chain links TRBV29-1 to TRBJ1-5; TRBD1 matches 8 bases. Germline-derived CDR1 and CDR2 are SQVTM and ANQGSEA. The CDR3 runs to 12 residues. J was trimmed by 12 bases and V by 3 bases; bases with no gene match: 7. The CDR3: CSVDKEGTGQHF. The CDR3 DNA follows: TGCAGCGTTGACAAAGAGGGGACAGGCCAGCATTTT. The entire variable domain, with the rest obtained from reference TRBV29-1 and TRBJ1-5, is as follows: SAVISQKPSRDICQRGTSLTIQCQVDSQVTMMFWYRQQPGQSLTLIATANQGSEATYESGFVIDKFPISRPNLTFSTLTVSNMSPEDSSIYLCSVDKEGTGQHFGDGTRLSIL.

Points on this clone: At one end the junction does not follow the germline gene, possibly because of a read error. The genes are TRBV5-1 and TRBJ1-1; 12 nucleotides match TRBD1. This CDR3 has 16 amino acids. Germline CDR1 is SGHRS and CDR2 is YFSETQ. The CDR3 DNA follows: TGCGCCAGCAGTTTGGGGACAGGGGGCTTAGGCACTGAAGCTTTCTTT. Translation: CASSLGTGGLGTEAFF.

The V call is TRBV30, the J call TRBJ2-7; 10 bases are shared with TRBD2. CDR1 and CDR2 from the germline V gene are GTSNPN and SVGIG (reference sequence). CDR3 length equals 14 residues. Germline trimming cut 2 bases from V and 4 bases from J; bases unmatched to any gene: 5. In nucleotides, the CDR3 is TGTGCCTGGAGTAGGGCTAGCGGGGGTTACGAGCAGTACTTC. Translation gives CAWSRASGGYEQYF.

The gene calls are TRBV20-1 and TRBJ1-2; no reliable D call. This CDR3 region has 10 residues. V lost 4 bases and J lost 4, with 4 bases in between. Germline CDR1 DFQATT, CDR2 SNEGSKA (reference sequence). CDR3 nucleotide sequence: TGCAGTGCTAAATTCTATGGCTACACCTTC. Its protein is CSAKFYGYTF.

By share, this clone counts as medium-sized. The V gene is TRBV6-5, the J gene TRBJ1-2; D perhaps matches TRBD1 (6 bases). From germline, CDR1 is MNHEY and CDR2 SVGAGI. Trimming took off 6 bases at V and 4 bases at J, with 15 bases between the two ends. CDR3 length equals 14 residues. CDR3 loop: CASSTQGGGYGYTF. The CDR3 nucleotides are TGTGCCAGCAGCACACAGGGAGGGGGCTATGGCTACACCTTC.

The chain is built from TRBV10-3 and TRBJ2-1; the match to TRBD2 covers 7 bases. J gave up 0 bases and V 4 bases, and 3 bases lay outside the gene matches. The germline V gene encodes CDR1 ENHRY and CDR2 SYGVKD. This CDR3 contains 15 residues. As DNA, the CDR3 is TGTGCCATCAGTGGTGGCGGGAGCTCCTACAATGAGCAGTTCTTC. It specifies CAISGGGSSYNEQFF.

The J gene is TRBJ2-2, the V gene TRBV11-2; D is tentatively TRBD1 or TRBD2 (6 bases each). The length of the CDR3 is 16 residues. With 2 bases removed from V and 0 bases from J, the gap between germline ends came to 10 bases. Germline loops: CDR1 SGHAT, CDR2 FQNNGV. Written as DNA, the CDR3 is TGTGCCAGCAGCTTAAGGGGGGCAGCGAACACCGGGGAGCTGTTTTTT. Its protein is CASSLRGAANTGELFF. Supplemented by reference TRBV11-2 and TRBJ2-2, the full variable domain reads EAGVAQSPRYKIIEKRQSVAFWCNPISGHATLYWYQQILGQGPKLLIQFQNNGVVDDSQLPKDRFSAERLKGVDSTLKIQPAKLEDSAVYLCASSLRGAANTGELFFGEGSRLTVL.

The rearrangement uses TRBV7-9 and TRBJ2-2; tentatively, D is TRBD1 (6 bases). The CDR3 has 15 amino acids. Deletions cut 4 bases from V and 0 bases from J, with 9 bases between. Germline CDR1 and CDR2: SEHNR and FQNEAQ (reference sequence). Written as DNA, the CDR3 is TGTGCCAGCAGCTCCACAGGGACGAACACCGGGGAGCTGTTTTTT. The encoded protein is CASSSTGTNTGELFF.

This clone was observed a single time. The rearrangement uses TRBV19 and TRBJ1-5; 11 bases are a match to TRBD1. The length of the CDR3 is 17 residues. J was trimmed by 7 bases and V by 7 bases; bases with no gene match: 15. Per the germline V gene, CDR1 is LNHDA and CDR2 is SQIVND (reference sequence). The CDR3, as DNA: TGTGCCAGTAACTATGGGGGTGGACAGGGGGCCCGGCAGCCCCAGCATTTT. It yields the protein CASNYGGGQGARQPQHF. Filled out from reference TRBV19 and TRBJ1-5, the complete variable domain reads DGGITQSPKYLFRKEGQNVTLSCEQNLNHDAMYWYRQDPGQGLRLIYYSQIVNDFQKGDIAEGYSVSREKKESFPLTVTSAQKNPTAFYLCASNYGGGQGARQPQHFGDGTRLSIL.

The chain has TRBV5-6 and TRBJ2-1; weak D call: TRBD1 (5 bases). Germline assignment: CDR1 SGHDT and CDR2 YYEEEE. This CDR3 comprises 14 residues. The V end was cut by 3 bases, the J end by 5 bases, with 12 bases between. CDR3 DNA sequence: TGTGCCAGCAGCTCCACAGGTCTCGACAATGAGCAGTTCTTC. It codes for CASSSTGLDNEQFF. The whole variable domain, remainder taken from reference TRBV5-6 and TRBJ2-1, is DAGVTQSPTHLIKTRGQQVTLRCSPKSGHDTVSWYQQALGQGPQFIFQYYEEEERQRGNFPDRFSGHQFPNYSSELNVNALLLGDSALYLCASSSTGLDNEQFFGPGTRLTVL.

The chain couples TRBV5-1 to TRBJ2-6, with a possible D match to TRBD1 (5 bases). Trimming took off 4 bases at V and 4 bases at J, with 15 bases between the two ends. Germline assignment: CDR1 SGHRS and CDR2 YFSETQ. CDR3 length: 16 residues. The CDR3: CASSQAQGSGANVLTF. The CDR3 DNA reads as TGCGCCAGCAGCCAAGCCCAGGGATCCGGGGCCAACGTCCTGACTTTC.

The chain couples TRBV27 to TRBJ2-2; possibly TRBD1 for D (5 bases). With 10 bases removed from V and 6 bases from J, the gap between germline ends came to 18 bases. The V gene's germline CDR1 is MNHEY and CDR2 SMNVEV (reference sequence). There are 14 residues in the CDR3. In nucleotides, the CDR3 is TGTGCCACCTTATCGGACACCCCTGCCGGGGAGCTGTTTTTT. It is translated as CATLSDTPAGELFF.